What follows is one T cell receptor (beta chain) and its context. The data were taken from a study of T cell clones after liver transplantation. Study-wide background: Immunosuppression withdrawal was tried within 2 years after liver transplantation in this trial. Patients counted as tolerant after at least one year off all immunosuppression, enzymes not exceeding twice normal. Three of the eight recipients were HCV-positive; the rest had non-autoimmune, non-viral transplant indications.

CD3+CD4+ and CD3+CD8+ cells were FACS-sorted from thawed unstimulated PBMCs. The repertoire was sequenced with immunoSEQ multiplex PCR; TCRdb's copy has only in-frame clones and lacks some. The sample has about 60,000 clones; 65% to 75% are singletons. CDR3 size: 14 residues. The V segment lost 4 bases and the J segment 8 bases; nucleotides outside the gene matches: 7. Germline V gene lookup returns CDR1 KGHSH and CDR2 LQKENI. The TCR comes from a human donor who received a liver transplant. This sequence joins TRBV18 and TRBJ2-3; 9 bases are a match to TRBD1. The sequenced sample was CD4+ T cells from blood, obtained before liver transplant. This chain's CDR3 is CASSLLGQGSTQYF. Written as DNA, the CDR3 is TGTGCCAGCTCACTACTAGGACAGGGGAGTACGCAGTATTTT.